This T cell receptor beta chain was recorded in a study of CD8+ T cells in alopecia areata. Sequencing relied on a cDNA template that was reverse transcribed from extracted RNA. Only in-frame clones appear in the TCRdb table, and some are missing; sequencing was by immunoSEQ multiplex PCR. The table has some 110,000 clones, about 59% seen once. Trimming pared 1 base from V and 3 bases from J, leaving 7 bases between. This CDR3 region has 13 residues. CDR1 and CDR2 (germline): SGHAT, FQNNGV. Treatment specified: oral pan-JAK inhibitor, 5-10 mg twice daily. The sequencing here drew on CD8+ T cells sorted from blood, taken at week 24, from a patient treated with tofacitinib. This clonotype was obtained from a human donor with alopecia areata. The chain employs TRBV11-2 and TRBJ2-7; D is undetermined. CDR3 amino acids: CASSLGANYEQYF. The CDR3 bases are TGTGCCAGCAGCTTAGGGGCCAACTACGAGCAGTACTTC.